These T cell receptor beta chains were read from a single sample in a study of blood T cells in healthy people across ages. TCRdb fed the 5' RACE reads into MiXCR, producing one record per CDR3 protein. This sample has fewer than 950,000 distinct CDR3 sequences; roughly 34% occur once, and the top ten carry 10% to 15%. Sequenced sample: blood. These receptors all stem from a man younger than 35 in good health. The CDR3 runs from the conserved cysteine through the conserved F or W. Each record gives: D gene, V gene, clone size, J gene, CDR3 protein, CDR3 DNA. The D gene is left open where the match is weak. Not all rows give a size; the values are once, few, many and, for expanded clones, a class.

d_gene: TRBD2; v_gene: TRBV20-1; abundance: -; j_gene: TRBJ2-3; CDR3aa: CSTRTTSGGPGDTQYF; CDR3nt: TGCAGTACTAGAACTACTAGCGGGGGGCCAGGAGATACGCAGTATTTT
d_gene: TRBD1; v_gene: TRBV5-1; abundance: -; j_gene: TRBJ1-2; CDR3aa: CASSLQGQPNQDYGYTF; CDR3nt: TGCGCCAGCAGCTTACAGGGACAGCCGAATCAAGACTATGGCTACACCTTC
d_gene: TRBD2; v_gene: TRBV27; abundance: few; j_gene: TRBJ2-7; CDR3aa: CASSQNRGGFAYEQYF; CDR3nt: TGTGCCAGCAGCCAAAACCGGGGGGGGTTCGCATACGAGCAGTACTTC
d_gene: -; v_gene: TRBV15; abundance: few; j_gene: TRBJ2-5; CDR3aa: CATSSLGGPRDEQYF; CDR3nt: TGTGCCACCAGCAGTCTTGGCGGTCCGCGGGACGAACAGTACTTC
d_gene: TRBD2; v_gene: TRBV5-1; abundance: few; j_gene: TRBJ2-5; CDR3aa: CASSSGTTRETQYF; CDR3nt: TGCGCCAGCAGCTCCGGGACTACTAGAGAGACCCAGTACTTC
d_gene: -; v_gene: TRBV5-1; abundance: -; j_gene: TRBJ2-5; CDR3aa: CASSWTGTAQETQYF; CDR3nt: TGCGCCAGCAGCTGGACCGGGACTGCACAAGAGACCCAGTACTTC
d_gene: TRBD1; v_gene: TRBV7-9; abundance: few; j_gene: TRBJ1-2; CDR3aa: CASSPGGGNGYTF; CDR3nt: TGTGCCAGCAGCCCCGGAGGGGGCAATGGCTACACCTTC
d_gene: TRBD1; v_gene: TRBV20-1; abundance: -; j_gene: TRBJ1-1; CDR3aa: CSASDRRLMNTEAFF; CDR3nt: TGCAGTGCTTCGGACAGGAGACTAATGAACACTGAAGCTTTCTTT
d_gene: -; v_gene: TRBV10-3; abundance: -; j_gene: TRBJ1-3; CDR3aa: CAISESGRDSGNTIYF; CDR3nt: TGTGCCATCAGTGAGTCCGGGAGGGACTCTGGAAACACCATATATTTT
d_gene: TRBD1; v_gene: TRBV20-1; abundance: few; j_gene: TRBJ1-4; CDR3aa: CSARDIWKTGVEKLFF; CDR3nt: TGCAGTGCTAGAGATATATGGAAGACAGGGGTTGAAAAACTGTTTTTT
d_gene: -; v_gene: TRBV7-2; abundance: few; j_gene: TRBJ1-4; CDR3aa: CASSLGPNSNEKLFF; CDR3nt: TGTGCCAGCAGCTTAGGGCCGAACTCTAATGAAAAACTGTTTTTT
d_gene: TRBD2; v_gene: TRBV20-1; abundance: many; j_gene: TRBJ2-3; CDR3aa: CSATGTSGKHTDTQYF; CDR3nt: TGCAGTGCAACCGGGACTAGCGGTAAACACACAGATACGCAGTATTTT
d_gene: -; v_gene: TRBV5-1; abundance: many; j_gene: TRBJ2-5; CDR3aa: CASAQNQETQYF; CDR3nt: TGCGCCAGCGCACAGAACCAAGAGACCCAGTACTTC
d_gene: TRBD2; v_gene: TRBV12-3/TRBV12-4; abundance: -; j_gene: TRBJ2-7; CDR3aa: CASSLVKRLAGAEQYF; CDR3nt: TGTGCCAGCAGCTTGGTTAAAAGACTAGCGGGAGCCGAGCAGTACTTC
d_gene: -; v_gene: TRBV10-3; abundance: many; j_gene: TRBJ1-2; CDR3aa: CAISESGRDGQGYGYTF; CDR3nt: TGTGCCATCAGTGAGTCGGGCAGGGACGGACAAGGCTATGGCTACACCTTC
d_gene: -; v_gene: TRBV7-2; abundance: -; j_gene: TRBJ1-4; CDR3aa: CASRGGDEKLFF; CDR3nt: TGTGCCAGCAGGGGGGGGGATGAAAAACTGTTTTTT
d_gene: -; v_gene: TRBV2; abundance: -; j_gene: TRBJ2-5; CDR3aa: CASSVNRVQETQYF; CDR3nt: TGTGCCAGCAGTGTAAACAGGGTTCAAGAGACCCAGTACTTC
d_gene: -; v_gene: TRBV6-5; abundance: few; j_gene: TRBJ2-3; CDR3aa: CASLPPGRDKNTQYF; CDR3nt: TGTGCCAGCCTCCCCCCGGGACGGGACAAAAATACGCAGTATTTT
d_gene: -; v_gene: TRBV21-1; abundance: -; j_gene: TRBJ1-1; CDR3aa: CASSNQQGREAFF; CDR3nt: TGTGCCAGCAGCAACCAACAGGGGCGCGAAGCTTTCTTT
d_gene: TRBD1; v_gene: TRBV7-3; abundance: -; j_gene: TRBJ2-1; CDR3aa: CASSPTDRADNEQFF; CDR3nt: TGTGCCAGCAGCCCGACGGACAGGGCGGACAATGAGCAGTTCTTC
d_gene: TRBD2; v_gene: TRBV5-1; abundance: -; j_gene: TRBJ2-2; CDR3aa: CASSTRTSVGTGELFF; CDR3nt: TGCGCCAGCAGCACCCGGACTAGCGTCGGCACCGGGGAGCTGTTTTTT
d_gene: -; v_gene: TRBV12-3/TRBV12-4; abundance: -; j_gene: TRBJ2-5; CDR3aa: CATNFRGQETQYF; CDR3nt: TGTGCCACCAACTTCAGAGGGCAAGAGACCCAGTACTTC
d_gene: TRBD1; v_gene: TRBV6-2/TRBV6-3; abundance: few; j_gene: TRBJ2-7; CDR3aa: CASSTLDRDRPPYEQYF; CDR3nt: TGTGCCAGCAGTACCCTCGACCGGGACAGGCCACCCTACGAGCAGTACTTC
d_gene: -; v_gene: TRBV4-2; abundance: few; j_gene: TRBJ1-1; CDR3aa: CASSQDYGREQEAFF; CDR3nt: TGTGCCAGCAGCCAAGATTATGGGAGGGAACAGGAAGCTTTCTTT
d_gene: -; v_gene: TRBV4-1; abundance: -; j_gene: TRBJ2-6; CDR3aa: CRTMRDSGANVLTF; CDR3nt: TGCCGCACGATGAGGGACTCTGGGGCCAACGTCCTGACTTTC
d_gene: TRBD1; v_gene: TRBV20-1; abundance: -; j_gene: TRBJ1-1; CDR3aa: CSARSDRANTEAFF; CDR3nt: TGCAGTGCTAGGAGCGACAGGGCCAACACTGAAGCTTTCTTT
d_gene: -; v_gene: TRBV5-1; abundance: once; j_gene: TRBJ1-2; CDR3aa: CAGSSQDYYGYTF; CDR3nt: TGCGCCGGCAGCTCCCAAGATTACTATGGCTACACCTTC
d_gene: -; v_gene: TRBV4-3; abundance: -; j_gene: TRBJ2-5; CDR3aa: CASSRYSLFKQYF; CDR3nt: TGCGCCAGCAGCCGCTATTCCCTCTTTAAGCAGTACTTC
d_gene: TRBD1; v_gene: TRBV25-1; abundance: -; j_gene: TRBJ2-1; CDR3aa: CASSGTGTQETQFF; CDR3nt: TGTGCCAGCAGTGGGACAGGCACTCAAGAGACCCAGTTCTTC
d_gene: -; v_gene: TRBV20-1; abundance: many; j_gene: TRBJ2-1; CDR3aa: CSARVGYNEQFF; CDR3nt: TGCAGTGCTAGAGTTGGTTACAATGAGCAGTTCTTC
d_gene: TRBD2; v_gene: TRBV6-5; abundance: -; j_gene: TRBJ2-1; CDR3aa: CASSYLGLGANEQFF; CDR3nt: TGTGCCAGCAGTTACCTTGGACTAGGGGCCAATGAGCAGTTCTTC
d_gene: -; v_gene: TRBV9; abundance: many; j_gene: TRBJ2-1; CDR3aa: CASSVSEYGLTYNEQFF; CDR3nt: TGTGCCAGCAGCGTTTCGGAATATGGGTTAACCTACAATGAGCAGTTCTTC
d_gene: -; v_gene: TRBV14; abundance: many; j_gene: TRBJ2-7; CDR3aa: CASSYGRGYSSYEQYF; CDR3nt: TGTGCCAGCAGTTATGGCAGGGGTTACAGCTCCTACGAGCAGTACTTC
d_gene: -; v_gene: TRBV30; abundance: -; j_gene: TRBJ2-2; CDR3aa: CAWRTNTGELFF; CDR3nt: TGTGCCTGGCGTACGAACACCGGGGAGCTGTTTTTT
d_gene: -; v_gene: TRBV4-1; abundance: once; j_gene: TRBJ2-7; CDR3aa: CASSPSQGGNYNEQYF; CDR3nt: TGCGCCAGCAGCCCCTCCCAGGGGGGCAACTACAATGAGCAGTACTTC
d_gene: -; v_gene: TRBV5-1; abundance: -; j_gene: TRBJ1-6; CDR3aa: CASSENGGGMGSPLHF; CDR3nt: TGCGCCAGCAGCGAAAACGGTGGGGGAATGGGTTCACCCCTCCACTTT
d_gene: TRBD1; v_gene: TRBV7-8; abundance: -; j_gene: TRBJ1-2; CDR3aa: CASSREGAPGSYGYTF; CDR3nt: TGTGCCAGCAGCCGTGAGGGGGCGCCCGGCTCCTATGGCTACACCTTC
d_gene: -; v_gene: TRBV27; abundance: -; j_gene: TRBJ1-2; CDR3aa: CASSLMGGRTYGYTF; CDR3nt: TGTGCCAGCAGCCTTATGGGGGGGAGGACCTATGGCTACACCTTC
d_gene: TRBD1; v_gene: TRBV5-1; abundance: few; j_gene: TRBJ1-5; CDR3aa: CASSLSGQGDQPQHF; CDR3nt: TGCGCCAGCAGCTTGTCGGGACAGGGGGATCAGCCCCAGCATTTT
d_gene: -; v_gene: TRBV20-1; abundance: -; j_gene: TRBJ1-1; CDR3aa: CSARAPGRTEAFF; CDR3nt: TGCAGTGCTAGAGCGCCGGGGCGGACTGAAGCTTTCTTT
d_gene: TRBD2; v_gene: TRBV4-2; abundance: many; j_gene: TRBJ2-3; CDR3aa: CASSQESGGVTDTQYF; CDR3nt: TGTGCCAGCAGCCAAGAAAGCGGGGGGGTCACAGATACGCAGTATTTT
d_gene: TRBD1; v_gene: TRBV7-2; abundance: -; j_gene: TRBJ2-3; CDR3aa: CASSQQGVLLTDTQYF; CDR3nt: TGTGCCAGCAGCCAACAGGGGGTCCTTCTCACAGATACGCAGTATTTT
d_gene: -; v_gene: TRBV4-3; abundance: once; j_gene: TRBJ2-7; CDR3aa: CASSQGQGRVNEQYF; CDR3nt: TGCGCCAGCAGCCAAGGCCAGGGGAGGGTTAATGAGCAGTACTTC
d_gene: TRBD1; v_gene: TRBV20-1; abundance: few; j_gene: TRBJ2-3; CDR3aa: CSAKSTGDSTNTQYF; CDR3nt: TGCAGTGCTAAGTCGACAGGGGACTCCACAAATACGCAGTATTTT
d_gene: TRBD1; v_gene: TRBV12-3/TRBV12-4; abundance: few; j_gene: TRBJ2-3; CDR3aa: CASSKTGEADTQYF; CDR3nt: TGTGCCAGCAGTAAGACAGGGGAGGCGGATACGCAGTATTTT
d_gene: -; v_gene: TRBV10-3; abundance: -; j_gene: TRBJ2-5; CDR3aa: CAIAEGGGGETQYF; CDR3nt: TGTGCCATCGCCGAGGGTGGAGGGGGTGAGACCCAGTACTTC
d_gene: -; v_gene: TRBV7-8; abundance: many; j_gene: TRBJ2-1; CDR3aa: CASSLDTDNEQFF; CDR3nt: TGTGCCAGCAGCTTAGACACGGACAATGAGCAGTTCTTC
d_gene: TRBD1; v_gene: TRBV29-1; abundance: few; j_gene: TRBJ1-2; CDR3aa: CSADRNGYTF; CDR3nt: TGCAGCGCGGACAGGAATGGCTACACCTTC
d_gene: -; v_gene: TRBV7-8; abundance: few; j_gene: TRBJ1-2; CDR3aa: CASSPPATSYGYTF; CDR3nt: TGTGCCAGCAGCCCCCCGGCTACGAGCTATGGCTACACCTTC
d_gene: -; v_gene: TRBV7-3; abundance: -; j_gene: TRBJ2-3; CDR3aa: CASSLSSPPDTQYF; CDR3nt: TGTGCCAGCAGCTTAAGTTCTCCCCCAGATACGCAGTATTTT
d_gene: -; v_gene: TRBV20-1; abundance: few; j_gene: TRBJ2-1; CDR3aa: CSAPSFYSSYNEQFF; CDR3nt: TGCAGTGCTCCCAGTTTTTACAGCTCCTACAATGAGCAGTTCTTC
d_gene: -; v_gene: TRBV4-1; abundance: few; j_gene: TRBJ2-3; CDR3aa: CASSQEIGVSSTDTQYF; CDR3nt: TGCGCCAGCAGCCAAGAAATCGGGGTTTCGAGCACAGATACGCAGTATTTT